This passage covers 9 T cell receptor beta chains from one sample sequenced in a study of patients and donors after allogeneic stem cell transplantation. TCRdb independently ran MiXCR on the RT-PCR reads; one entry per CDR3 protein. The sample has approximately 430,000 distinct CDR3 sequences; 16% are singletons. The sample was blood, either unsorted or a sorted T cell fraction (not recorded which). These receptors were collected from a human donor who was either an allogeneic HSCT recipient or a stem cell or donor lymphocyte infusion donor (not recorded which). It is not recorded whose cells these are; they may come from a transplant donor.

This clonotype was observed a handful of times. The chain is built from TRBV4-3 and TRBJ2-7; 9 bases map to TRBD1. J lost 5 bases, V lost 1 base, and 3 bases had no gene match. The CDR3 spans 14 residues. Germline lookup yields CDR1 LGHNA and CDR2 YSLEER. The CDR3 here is CASSQVRDRDEQYF. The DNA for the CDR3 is TGCGCCAGCAGCCAAGTAAGGGACAGGGACGAGCAGTACTTC.

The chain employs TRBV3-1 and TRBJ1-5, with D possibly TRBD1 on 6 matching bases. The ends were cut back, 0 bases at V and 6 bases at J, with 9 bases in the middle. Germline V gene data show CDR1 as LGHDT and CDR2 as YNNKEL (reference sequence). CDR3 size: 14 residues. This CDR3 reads CASSQDRGRQPQHF. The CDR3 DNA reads TGTGCCAGCAGCCAAGACAGGGGTCGTCAGCCCCAGCATTTT.

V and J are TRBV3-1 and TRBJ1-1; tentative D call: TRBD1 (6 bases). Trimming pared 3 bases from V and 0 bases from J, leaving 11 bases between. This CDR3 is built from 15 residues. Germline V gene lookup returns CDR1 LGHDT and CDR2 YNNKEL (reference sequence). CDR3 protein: CASSHKRTVNTEAFF. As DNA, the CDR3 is TGTGCCAGCAGCCATAAGCGGACAGTGAACACTGAAGCTTTCTTT.

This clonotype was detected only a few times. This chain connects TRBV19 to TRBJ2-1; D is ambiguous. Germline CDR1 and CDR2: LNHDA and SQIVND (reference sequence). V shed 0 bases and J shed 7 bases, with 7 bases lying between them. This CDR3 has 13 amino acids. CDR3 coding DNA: TGTGCCAGTAGTATAGAGTACTCGAATGAGCAGTTCTTC. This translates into CASSIEYSNEQFF.

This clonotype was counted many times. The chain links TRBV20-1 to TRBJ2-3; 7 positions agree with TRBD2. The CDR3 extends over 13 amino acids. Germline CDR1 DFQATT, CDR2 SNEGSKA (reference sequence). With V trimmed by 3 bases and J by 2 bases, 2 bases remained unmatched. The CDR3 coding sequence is TGCAGTGCTAGCCGGGACTACACAGATACGCAGTATTTT. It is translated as CSASRDYTDTQYF.

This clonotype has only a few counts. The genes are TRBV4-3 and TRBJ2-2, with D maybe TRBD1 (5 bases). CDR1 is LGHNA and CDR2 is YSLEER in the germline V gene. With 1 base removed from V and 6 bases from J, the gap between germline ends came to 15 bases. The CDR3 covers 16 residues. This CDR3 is CASSQVDSRVAGELFF. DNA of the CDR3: TGCGCCAGCAGCCAAGTCGACAGCAGGGTTGCCGGGGAGCTGTTTTTT.

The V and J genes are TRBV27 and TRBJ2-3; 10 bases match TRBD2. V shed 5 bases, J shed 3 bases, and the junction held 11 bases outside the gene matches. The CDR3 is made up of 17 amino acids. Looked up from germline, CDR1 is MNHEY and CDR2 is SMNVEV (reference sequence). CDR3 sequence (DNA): TGTGCCAGCAGTGGCTTCCCGGGACTAGCGTTGACAGATACGCAGTATTTT. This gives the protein CASSGFPGLALTDTQYF.

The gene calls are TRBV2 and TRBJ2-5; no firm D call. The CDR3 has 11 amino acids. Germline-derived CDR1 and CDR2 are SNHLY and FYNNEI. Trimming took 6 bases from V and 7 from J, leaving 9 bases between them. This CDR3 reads CASRRIGTQYF. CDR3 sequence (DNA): TGTGCCAGCAGGAGGATCGGGACCCAGTACTTC.

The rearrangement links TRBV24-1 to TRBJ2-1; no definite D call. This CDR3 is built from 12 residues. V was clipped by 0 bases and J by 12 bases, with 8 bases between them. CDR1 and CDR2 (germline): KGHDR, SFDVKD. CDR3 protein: CATSDLPLRQFF. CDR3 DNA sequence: TGTGCCACCAGTGATTTGCCCTTGAGGCAGTTCTTC.